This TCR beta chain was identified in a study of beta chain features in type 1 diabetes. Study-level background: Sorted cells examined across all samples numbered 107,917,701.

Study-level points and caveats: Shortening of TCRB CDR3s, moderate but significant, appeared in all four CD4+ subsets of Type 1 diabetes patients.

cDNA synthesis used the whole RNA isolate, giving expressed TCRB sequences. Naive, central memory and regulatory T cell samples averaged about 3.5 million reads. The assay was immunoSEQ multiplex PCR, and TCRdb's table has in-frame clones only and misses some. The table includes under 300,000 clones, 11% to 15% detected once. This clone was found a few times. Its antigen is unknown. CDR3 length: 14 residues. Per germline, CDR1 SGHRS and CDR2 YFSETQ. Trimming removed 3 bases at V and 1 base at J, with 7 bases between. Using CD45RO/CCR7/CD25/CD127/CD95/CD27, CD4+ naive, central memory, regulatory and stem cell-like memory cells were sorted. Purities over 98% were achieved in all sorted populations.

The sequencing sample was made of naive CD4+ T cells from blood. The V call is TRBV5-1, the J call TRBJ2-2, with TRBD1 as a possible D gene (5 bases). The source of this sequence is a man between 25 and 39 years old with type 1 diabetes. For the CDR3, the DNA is TGCGCCAGCAGCTCAGGGAAGAACACCGGGGAGCTGTTTTTT. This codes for CASSSGKNTGELFF.